The 2 T cell receptor beta chains below were found in one sample sequenced in a study of T cell repertoires in cytomegalovirus infection. One entry per CDR3 protein, called by TCRdb with MiXCR from the reads. The data contain over 250,000 distinct CDR3 sequences, 20% to 25% of them singletons. Their target antigens are unknown. Sequenced material: cultured PBMCs, taken from culture after CMV antigen stimulation. These receptors originate from a human donor in good health (CMV status not recorded). Some clones in this sample may be carry-over from other donors' samples.

This clonotype was counted between two and nine times. The chain carries TRBV11-2 and TRBJ2-7; 7 bases line up with TRBD2. The CDR3 sequence is 14 residues long. CDR1 SGHAT and CDR2 FQNNGV come from the germline V gene. The V segment lost 5 bases and the J segment 8 bases; nucleotides outside the gene matches: 12. CDR3 in amino acids: CASSPQRAGVQQYF. CDR3 DNA sequence: TGTGCCAGCAGCCCTCAGAGGGCGGGAGTACAGCAGTACTTC.

This clonotype was seen many times. The chain uses TRBV7-2 and TRBJ2-2, with TRBD2 matching 10 bases. Trimming at V came to 5 bases and at J to 5 bases, leaving 5 bases not matched to a gene. There are 15 residues in the CDR3. Germline CDR1 is SGHTA and CDR2 is FQGNSA. The DNA of the CDR3 is TGTGCCAGCAGCCGAGCGGGAGGGGAGACCGGGGAGCTGTTTTTT. It translates to CASSRAGGETGELFF.